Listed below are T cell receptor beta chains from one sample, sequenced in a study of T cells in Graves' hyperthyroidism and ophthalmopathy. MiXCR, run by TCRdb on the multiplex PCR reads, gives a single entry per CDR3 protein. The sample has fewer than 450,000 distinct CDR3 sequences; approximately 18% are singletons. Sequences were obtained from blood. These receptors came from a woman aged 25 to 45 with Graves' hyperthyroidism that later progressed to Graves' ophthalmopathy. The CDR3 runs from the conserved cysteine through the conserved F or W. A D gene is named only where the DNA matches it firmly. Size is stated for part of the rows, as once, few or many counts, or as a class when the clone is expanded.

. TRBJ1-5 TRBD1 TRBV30 TGTGCCTGGGGGACAGGGAGGGATCAGCCCCAGCATTTT CAWGTGRDQPQHF
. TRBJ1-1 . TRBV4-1 TGCGCCAGCAGCCAAGCGACTGAAATGAACACTGAAGCTTTCTTT CASSQATEMNTEAFF
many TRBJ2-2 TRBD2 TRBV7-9 TGTGCCAGCAGCTATGACGGGAGGATCGCCGGGGAGCTGTTTTTT CASSYDGRIAGELFF
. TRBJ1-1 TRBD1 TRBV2 TGTGCCAGCAGTTACAGGGGGATGAACACTGAAGCTTTCTTT CASSYRGMNTEAFF
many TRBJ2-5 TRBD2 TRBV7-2 TGTGCCAGCAGCTTAGAACTAGCGTATCAAGAGACCCAGTACTTC CASSLELAYQETQYF
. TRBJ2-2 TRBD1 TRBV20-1 TGCAGTGCTAAAGGACAGGGGGCCACCGGGGAGCTGTTTTTT CSAKGQGATGELFF
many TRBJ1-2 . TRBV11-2 TGTGCCAGCAGCTTAGGGTCCGGGTTGGGAGTCGGTGGCTACACCTTC CASSLGSGLGVGGYTF
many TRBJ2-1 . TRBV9 TGTGCCAGCAGCCAAGGACTCCAGGGCTACAATGAGCAGTTCTTC CASSQGLQGYNEQFF
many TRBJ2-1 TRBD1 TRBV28 TGTGCCAGCAGCCCGACAGGGGCCTACCCCTACAATGAGCAGTTCTTC CASSPTGAYPYNEQFF
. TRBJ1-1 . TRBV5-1 TGCGCCAGCAGCTTGCTTGAGTACCAGGATATCATGAACACTGAAGCTTTCTTT CASSLLEYQDIMNTEAFF
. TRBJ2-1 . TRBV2 TGTGCCAGGGGGGGGGGGCATGAGCAGTTCTTC CARGGGHEQFF
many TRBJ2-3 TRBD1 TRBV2 TGTGCCAGCAGTGAAAGGGGGCAGGGGACAGATACGCAGTATTTT CASSERGQGTDTQYF
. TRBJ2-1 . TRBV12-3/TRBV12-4 TGTGCCAGCACCTCGACAGGCTTGGACGATGAGCAGTTCTTC CASTSTGLDDEQFF
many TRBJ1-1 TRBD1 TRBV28 TGTGCCAGCAGTCTGACAGGGGTACAGACTGAAGCTTTCTTT CASSLTGVQTEAFF
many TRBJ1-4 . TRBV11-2 TGTGCCAGCAGCCCGATCGCGGGGTTAAATGAAAAACTGTTTTTT CASSPIAGLNEKLFF
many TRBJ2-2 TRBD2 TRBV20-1 TGCAGTGCCAGCCGGGGGGGACTCAACACCGGGGAGCTGTTTTTT CSASRGGLNTGELFF
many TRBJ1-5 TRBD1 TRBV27 TGTGCCAGCATCATCGGGTTGGGACAGGGGGCTAATCAGCCCCAGCATTTT CASIIGLGQGANQPQHF
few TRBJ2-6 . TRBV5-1 TGCGCCAGCAGCTATGACTCTGGGGCCAACGTCCTGACTTTC CASSYDSGANVLTF
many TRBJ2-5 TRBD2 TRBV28 TGTGCCAGCAGTCGTTCGGGACTAGAATCGTTAGAGACCCAGTACTTC CASSRSGLESLETQYF
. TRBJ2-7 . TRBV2 TGTGCCAGCGAGGGACGGCTCTCCCCAACGAACTCCTACGAGCAGTACTTC CASEGRLSPTNSYEQYF
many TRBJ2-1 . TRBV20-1 TGCAGTGCTAGACGAGACGACAATGAGCAGTTCTTC CSARRDDNEQFF
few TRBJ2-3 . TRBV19 TGTGCCAGTAGTATCGTGGGACGCACAGATACGCAGTATTTT CASSIVGRTDTQYF
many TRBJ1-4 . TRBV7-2 TGTGCCAGCAGCTCCACCGGGTATCGATCGACTAATGAAAAACTGTTTTTT CASSSTGYRSTNEKLFF
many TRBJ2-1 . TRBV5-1 TGCGCCAGCAGACAGATGGGACAAATCAATGAGCAGTTCTTC CASRQMGQINEQFF
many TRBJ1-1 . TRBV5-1 TGCGCCAGCAGCCATCAAGGCACTGAAGCTTTCTTT CASSHQGTEAFF
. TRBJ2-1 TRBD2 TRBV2 TGTGCCAGCGGAGCGGGGGGGCTTAATGAGCAGTTCTTC CASGAGGLNEQFF
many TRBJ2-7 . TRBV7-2 TGTGCCAGCAGCCCTATGGGCGCCTCCTACGAGCAGTACTTC CASSPMGASYEQYF
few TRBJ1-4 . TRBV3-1 TGTGCCAGCAGCCAAGATGGGGGTAATGAAAAACTGTTTTTT CASSQDGGNEKLFF
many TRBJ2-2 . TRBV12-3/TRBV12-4 TGTGCCAGCAACTTGCGTCCCGGGGAGCTGTTTTTT CASNLRPGELFF
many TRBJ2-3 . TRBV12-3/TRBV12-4 TGTGCCAGCACCCCCTCAGATACGCAGTATTTT CASTPSDTQYF
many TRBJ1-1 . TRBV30 TGTGCCTGGAGTGCCCCAGGCCGAGGGAGCACTGAAGCTTTCTTT CAWSAPGRGSTEAFF
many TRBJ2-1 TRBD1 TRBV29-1 TGCAGCGTTGTTGGGACAGGGGCGTACAATGAGCAGTTCTTC CSVVGTGAYNEQFF
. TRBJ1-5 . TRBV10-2 TGCGCCAGCAGTGACGCGGGAGGGCCCCAGCATTTT CASSDAGGPQHF
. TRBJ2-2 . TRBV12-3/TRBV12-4 TGTGCCAGCAGTTTAAATAAGGGGAACACCGGGGAGCTGTTTTTT CASSLNKGNTGELFF
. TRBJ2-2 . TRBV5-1 TGCGCCAGCAGCCTGTCGGGCAGGCACACCGGGGAGCTGTTTTTT CASSLSGRHTGELFF
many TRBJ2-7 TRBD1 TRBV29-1 TGCAGCGTTTCCCGACAGGGACCCGTCCACGAGCAGTACTTC CSVSRQGPVHEQYF
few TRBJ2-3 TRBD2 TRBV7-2 TGTGCCAGCAGCTTAAAGACTAGCGGGACAGATACGCAGTATTTT CASSLKTSGTDTQYF
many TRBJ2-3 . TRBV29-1 TGCAGCGGGACCCGCAGGGGGGCGGTACACACAGATACGCAGTATTTT CSGTRRGAVHTDTQYF
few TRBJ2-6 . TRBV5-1 TGCGCCAGCAGCCACGCCCCCGGGACAACCGGGGCCAACGTCCTGACTTTC CASSHAPGTTGANVLTF
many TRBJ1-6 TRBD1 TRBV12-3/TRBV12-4 TGTGCCAGCAGTTTAGGGGACAGGGGCTTCTCACCCCTCCACTTT CASSLGDRGFSPLHF
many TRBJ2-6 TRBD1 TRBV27 TGTGCCAGCAGTGGGACAGGGGGCTATTCTGGGGCCAACGTCCTGACTTTC CASSGTGGYSGANVLTF
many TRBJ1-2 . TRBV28 TGTGCCAGCAGTTGGGCCAACTATGGCTACACCTTC CASSWANYGYTF
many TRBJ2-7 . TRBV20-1 TGCAGCGCTAAAACAGGGGAGGTCTCCTACGAGCAGTACTTC CSAKTGEVSYEQYF
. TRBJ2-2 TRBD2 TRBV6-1 TGTGCCAGCAGTGGCGGGAGTAACACCGGGGAGCTGTTTTTT CASSGGSNTGELFF
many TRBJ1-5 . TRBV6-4 TGTGCCAGCAGAGCCGGTGTCGGGTTAGGGCCCCAGCATTTT CASRAGVGLGPQHF
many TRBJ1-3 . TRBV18 TGTGCCAGCTCACCACGGGACTCTGGAAACACCATATATTTT CASSPRDSGNTIYF
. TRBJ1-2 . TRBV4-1 TGCGCCAGCAGCCAAGTTAGGACAAACTATGGCTACACCTTC CASSQVRTNYGYTF
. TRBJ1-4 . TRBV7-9 TGTGCCAGCAGCGAACAGGGAAGCGGCGAAAAACTGTTTTTT CASSEQGSGEKLFF
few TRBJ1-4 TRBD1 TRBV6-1 TGTGCCAGCAGTGAATTTTTTGGGACAGGCGGGGTGTTTTTT CASSEFFGTGGVFF
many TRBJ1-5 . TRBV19 TGTGCCAGTAGTCCAAGGGATAGCAATCAGCCCCAGCATTTT CASSPRDSNQPQHF
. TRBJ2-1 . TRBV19 TGTGCCAGTAGTATTACGGCAGGGGAGCACCTAGCTGGGTACAATGAGCAGTTCTTC CASSITAGEHLAGYNEQFF
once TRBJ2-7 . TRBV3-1 TGTGCCAGCAGCCAAGCCCCGTGGGCAGGGAAGTTTGGGGACGAGCAGTACTTC CASSQAPWAGKFGDEQYF
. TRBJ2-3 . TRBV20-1 TGCAGTGCTCGCCGTTCCGCGGGCGTCGCAGATACGCAGTATTTT CSARRSAGVADTQYF
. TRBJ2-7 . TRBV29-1 TGCAGCGTTGTCCCCGGGGACACCTACGAGCAGTACTTC CSVVPGDTYEQYF
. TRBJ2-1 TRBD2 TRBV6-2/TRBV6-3 TGTGCCAGCAGTCAGAGGACTAGCGGGGCCCCCTCGAGCTCCTACAATGAGCAGTTCTTC CASSQRTSGAPSSSYNEQFF